This note documents a single T cell receptor (beta chain) sequence. This record comes from a study of T cells in Graves' hyperthyroidism and ophthalmopathy. CDR3 length: 16 residues. The ends lost 2 bases at V and 1 base at J; junction bases unmatched: 4. Germline V CDR1 and CDR2: KGHDR, SFDVKD. Amplified TCR beta CDR3 regions came from RNA transcripts. Initially, a first-round RT-PCR of the TCR CDR3 employed the HTBI primer set. TCRdb re-called the multiplex PCR reads with MiXCR, one entry per CDR3 protein. The table shows some 350,000 distinct CDR3 sequences, with about a sixth occurring only once. The sequenced material came from blood. The sequence was obtained from a woman between 18 and 29 years old with Graves' hyperthyroidism that later progressed to Graves' ophthalmopathy. The chain recombines TRBV24-1 with TRBJ2-3, with 8 bases matching TRBD2. CDR3 protein: CATSDSGLGGTDTQYF. In DNA, the CDR3 is TGTGCCACCAGTGATTCGGGACTAGGAGGCACAGATACGCAGTATTTT.